This record looks at one T cell receptor beta chain sequence and its context. The target antigen is unknown. The sample comes from a study of blood T cells in healthy people across ages. General study points: TCR beta diversity correlated strongly with naive T cell percentage. Unsorted PBMCs ruled out conclusive naive versus antigen-experienced comparison.

Germline V gives CDR1 DFQATT, CDR2 SNEGSKA (reference sequence). The length of the CDR3 is 16 residues. V dropped 2 bases and J dropped 3; count of bases not matched to a gene: 9. Primed by a sample-barcoded 5' primer and a J-beta primer mix, a second PCR proceeded for about 6 to 11 cycles. Through a template-switch adaptor with 12 random nucleotides, each cDNA molecule received a tag. TCRdb processed the 5' RACE reads anew with MiXCR; each CDR3 protein has one entry. The sample carries fewer than 1,000,000 distinct CDR3 sequences, about 42% recorded once. Sequenced input: blood. This chain connects TRBV20-1 to TRBJ1-4; TRBD1 aligns across 7 bases. This TCR came from a man at least 80 years old in good health. The CDR3, as DNA: TGCAGTGCTAGATCCACCCAGGGGGAAGCTAATGAAAAACTGTTTTTT. Amino acids: CSARSTQGEANEKLFF.